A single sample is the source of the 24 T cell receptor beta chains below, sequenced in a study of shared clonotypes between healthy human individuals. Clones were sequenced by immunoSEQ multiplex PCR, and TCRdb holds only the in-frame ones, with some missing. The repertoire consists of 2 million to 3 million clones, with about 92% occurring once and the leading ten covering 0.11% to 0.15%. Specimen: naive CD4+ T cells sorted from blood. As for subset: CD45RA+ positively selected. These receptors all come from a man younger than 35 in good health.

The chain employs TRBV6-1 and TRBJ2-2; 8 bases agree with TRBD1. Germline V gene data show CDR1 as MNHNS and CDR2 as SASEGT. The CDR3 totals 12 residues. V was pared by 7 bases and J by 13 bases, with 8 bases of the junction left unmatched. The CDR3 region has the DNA TGTGCCAGCACGAGTGCAGGGGGCGCGCTGTTTTTT. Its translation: CASTSAGGALFF.

CDR3 in DNA: TGCGCCAGCAGACTAGCGGGAGTCTACAATGAGCAGTTCTTC. Its translation: CASRLAGVYNEQFF. V gene TRBV5-1 combines with J gene TRBJ2-1, with 11 bases lining up with TRBD2. From germline, CDR1 is SGHRS and CDR2 YFSETQ. V lost 5 bases to trimming and J lost 3 bases; unmatched junction nucleotides: 1. The CDR3 spans 14 residues.

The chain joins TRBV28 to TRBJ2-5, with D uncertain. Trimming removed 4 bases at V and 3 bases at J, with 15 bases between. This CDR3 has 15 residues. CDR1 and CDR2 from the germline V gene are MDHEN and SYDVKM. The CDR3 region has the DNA TGTGCCAGCAGTTCTGAGGCCCTGCCAAAAGAGACCCAGTACTTC. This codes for CASSSEALPKETQYF.

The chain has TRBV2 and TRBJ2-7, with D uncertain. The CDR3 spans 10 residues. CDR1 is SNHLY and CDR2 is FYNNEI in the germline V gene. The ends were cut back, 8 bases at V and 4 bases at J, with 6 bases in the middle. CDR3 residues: CASGKYEQYF. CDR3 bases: TGTGCCAGCGGAAAATACGAGCAGTACTTC.

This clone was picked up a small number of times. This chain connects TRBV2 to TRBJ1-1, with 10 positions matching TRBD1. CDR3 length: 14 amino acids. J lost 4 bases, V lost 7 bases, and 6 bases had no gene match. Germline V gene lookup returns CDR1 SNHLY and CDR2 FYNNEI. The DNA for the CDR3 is TGTGCCAGCATGCTGACAGGGGGCTTCACTGAAGCTTTCTTT. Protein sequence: CASMLTGGFTEAFF. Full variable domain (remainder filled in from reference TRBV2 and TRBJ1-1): EPEVTQTPSHQVTQMGQEVILRCVPISNHLYFYWYRQILGQKVEFLVSFYNNEISEKSEIFDDQFSVERPDGSNFTLKIRSTKLEDSAMYFCASMLTGGFTEAFFGQGTRLTVV.

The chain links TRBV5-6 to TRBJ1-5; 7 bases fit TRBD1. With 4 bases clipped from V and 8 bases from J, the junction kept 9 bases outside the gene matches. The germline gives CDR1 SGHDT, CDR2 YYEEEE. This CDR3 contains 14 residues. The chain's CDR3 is CASSPSTGLEPQHF. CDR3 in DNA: TGTGCCAGCAGCCCATCGACAGGGTTAGAGCCCCAGCATTTT.

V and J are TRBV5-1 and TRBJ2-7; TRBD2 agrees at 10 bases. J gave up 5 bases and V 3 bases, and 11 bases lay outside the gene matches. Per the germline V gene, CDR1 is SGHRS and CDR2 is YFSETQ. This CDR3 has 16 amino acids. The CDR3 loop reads CASSSLAGSLYHEQYF. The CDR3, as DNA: TGCGCCAGCAGCTCACTAGCGGGGTCCCTTTACCACGAGCAGTACTTC. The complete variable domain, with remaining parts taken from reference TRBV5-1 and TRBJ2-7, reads KAGVTQTPRYLIKTRGQQVTLSCSPISGHRSVSWYQQTPGQGLQFLFEYFSETQRNKGNFPGRFSGRQFSNSRSEMNVSTLELGDSALYLCASSSLAGSLYHEQYFGPGTRLTVT.

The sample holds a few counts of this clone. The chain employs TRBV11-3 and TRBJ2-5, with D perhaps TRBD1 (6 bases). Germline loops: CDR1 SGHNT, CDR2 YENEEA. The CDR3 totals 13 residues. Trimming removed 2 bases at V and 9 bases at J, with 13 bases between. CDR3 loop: CASSLSGVDAQYF. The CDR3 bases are TGTGCCAGCAGCTTATCAGGGGTGGACGCCCAGTACTTC.

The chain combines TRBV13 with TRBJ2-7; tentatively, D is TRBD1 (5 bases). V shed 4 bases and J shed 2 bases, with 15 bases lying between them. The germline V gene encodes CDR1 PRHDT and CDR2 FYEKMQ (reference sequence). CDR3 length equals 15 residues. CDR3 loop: CASSSDPTATYEQYF. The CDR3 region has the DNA TGTGCCAGCAGCTCGGACCCGACAGCAACCTACGAGCAGTACTTC.

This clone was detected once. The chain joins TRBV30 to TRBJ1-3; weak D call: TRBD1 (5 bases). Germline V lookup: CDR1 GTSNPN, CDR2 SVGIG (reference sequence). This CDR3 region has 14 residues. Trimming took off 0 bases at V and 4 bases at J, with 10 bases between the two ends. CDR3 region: CAWSVGALGNTIYF. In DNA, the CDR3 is TGTGCCTGGAGTGTAGGGGCTCTGGGAAACACCATATATTTT.

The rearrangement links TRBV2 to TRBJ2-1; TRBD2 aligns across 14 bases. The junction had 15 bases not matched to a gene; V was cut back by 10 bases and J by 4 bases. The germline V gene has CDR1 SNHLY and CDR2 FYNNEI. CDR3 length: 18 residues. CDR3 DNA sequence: TGTGCCACCCGGCAACTTAGACTAGCGGGGGGGAAGTACAATGAGCAGTTCTTC. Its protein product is CATRQLRLAGGKYNEQFF. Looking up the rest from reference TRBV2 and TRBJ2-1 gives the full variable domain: EPEVTQTPSHQVTQMGQEVILRCVPISNHLYFYWYRQILGQKVEFLVSFYNNEISEKSEIFDDQFSVERPDGSNFTLKIRSTKLEDSAMYFCATRQLRLAGGKYNEQFFGPGTRLTVL.

CDR3 sequence: CASSPRDRASYNEQFF. CDR3 in DNA: TGTGCCAGCAGTCCCCGGGACAGGGCGTCCTACAATGAGCAGTTCTTC. The genes are TRBV27 and TRBJ2-1; 9 bases match TRBD1. V gave up 5 bases and J gave up 1 base; unmatched junction bases: 6. The CDR3 is 16 residues long. Germline-derived CDR1 and CDR2 are MNHEY and SMNVEV (reference sequence).

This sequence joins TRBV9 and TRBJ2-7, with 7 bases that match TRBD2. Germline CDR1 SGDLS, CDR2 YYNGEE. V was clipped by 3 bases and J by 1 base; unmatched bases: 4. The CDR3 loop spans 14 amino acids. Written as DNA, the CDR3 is TGTGCCAGCAGCGCCTCTAGCGGATCCTACGAGCAGTACTTC. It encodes CASSASSGSYEQYF.

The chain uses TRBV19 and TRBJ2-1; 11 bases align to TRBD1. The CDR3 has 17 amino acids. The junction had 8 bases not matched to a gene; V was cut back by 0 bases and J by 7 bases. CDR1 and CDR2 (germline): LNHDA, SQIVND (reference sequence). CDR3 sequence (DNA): TGTGCCAGTAGTATAGAGTCCCGCGGACAGGGGGCTAATGAGCAGTTCTTC. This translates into CASSIESRGQGANEQFF.

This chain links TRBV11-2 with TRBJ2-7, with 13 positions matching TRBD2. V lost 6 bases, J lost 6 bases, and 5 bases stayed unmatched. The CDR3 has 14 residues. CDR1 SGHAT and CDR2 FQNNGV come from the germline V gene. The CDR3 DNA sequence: TGTGCCAGCAGAAGGACTAGCGGGAGCCCCGAGCAGTACTTC. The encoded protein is CASRRTSGSPEQYF.

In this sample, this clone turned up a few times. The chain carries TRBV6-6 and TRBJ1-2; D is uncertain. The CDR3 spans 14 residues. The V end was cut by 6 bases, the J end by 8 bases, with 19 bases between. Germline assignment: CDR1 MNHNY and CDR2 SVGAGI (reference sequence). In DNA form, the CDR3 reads TGTGCCAGCAGCTCGGACGGGGTGTTTGGGGGCTACACCTTC. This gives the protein CASSSDGVFGGYTF.

CDR3 residues: CASSPPPGGSHSYNEQFF. The CDR3 bases are TGTGCCAGCAGCCCGCCCCCTGGAGGGAGCCATTCCTACAATGAGCAGTTCTTC. The genes are TRBV28 and TRBJ2-1; D possibly corresponds to TRBD2 (6 bases). The CDR3 loop spans 18 amino acids. The V gene lost 6 bases and the J gene lost 1 base, with 22 bases spanning the gap. Germline lookup yields CDR1 MDHEN and CDR2 SYDVKM. Full variable domain (remainder filled in from reference TRBV28 and TRBJ2-1): DVKVTQSSRYLVKRTGEKVFLECVQDMDHENMFWYRQDPGLGLRLIYFSYDVKMKEKGDIPEGYSVSREKKERFSLILESASTNQTSMYLCASSPPPGGSHSYNEQFFGPGTRLTVL.

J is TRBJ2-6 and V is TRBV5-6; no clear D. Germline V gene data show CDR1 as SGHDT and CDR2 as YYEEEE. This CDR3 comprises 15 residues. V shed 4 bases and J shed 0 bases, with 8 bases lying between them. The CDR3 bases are TGTGCCAGCAGCCACTATGGCTCTGGGGCCAACGTCCTGACTTTC. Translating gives CASSHYGSGANVLTF.

The CDR3 DNA sequence: TGTGCCAGCAGCTTAGTTCTCCCATACCAAGAGACCCAGTACTTC. Translated: CASSLVLPYQETQYF. This rearrangement joins TRBV11-2 to TRBJ2-5; D is uncertain. The CDR3 consists of 15 residues. Germline CDR1 reads SGHAT; CDR2 reads FQNNGV. Trimming shortened V by 1 base and J by 0 bases, and 9 bases separated the two germline ends.

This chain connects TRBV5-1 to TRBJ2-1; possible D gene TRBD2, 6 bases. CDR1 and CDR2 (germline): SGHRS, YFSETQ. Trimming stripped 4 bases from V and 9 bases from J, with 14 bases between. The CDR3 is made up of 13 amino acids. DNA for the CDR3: TGCGCCAGCAGCCCCCCGGGGGAGAGTGAGCAGTTCTTC. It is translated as CASSPPGESEQFF. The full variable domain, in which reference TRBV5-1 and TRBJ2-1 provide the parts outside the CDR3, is KAGVTQTPRYLIKTRGQQVTLSCSPISGHRSVSWYQQTPGQGLQFLFEYFSETQRNKGNFPGRFSGRQFSNSRSEMNVSTLELGDSALYLCASSPPGESEQFFGPGTRLTVL.

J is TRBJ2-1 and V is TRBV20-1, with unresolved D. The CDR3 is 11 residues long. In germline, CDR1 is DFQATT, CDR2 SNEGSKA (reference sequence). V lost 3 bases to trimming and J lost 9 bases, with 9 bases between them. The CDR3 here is CSARTGAEQFF. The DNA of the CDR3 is TGCAGTGCTAGGACTGGTGCTGAGCAGTTCTTC.

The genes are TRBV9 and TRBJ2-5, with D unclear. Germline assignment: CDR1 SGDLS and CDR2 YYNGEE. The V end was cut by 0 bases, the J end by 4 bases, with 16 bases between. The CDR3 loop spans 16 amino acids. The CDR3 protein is CASSVAAGFGGETQYF. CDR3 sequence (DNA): TGTGCCAGCAGCGTAGCAGCAGGATTCGGTGGAGAGACCCAGTACTTC.

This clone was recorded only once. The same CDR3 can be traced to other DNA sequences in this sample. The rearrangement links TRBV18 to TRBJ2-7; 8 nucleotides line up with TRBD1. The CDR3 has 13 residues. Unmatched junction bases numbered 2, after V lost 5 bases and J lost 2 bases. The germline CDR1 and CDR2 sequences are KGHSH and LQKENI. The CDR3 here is CASSAGQAYEQYF. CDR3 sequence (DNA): TGTGCCAGCTCAGCGGGACAGGCCTACGAGCAGTACTTC.

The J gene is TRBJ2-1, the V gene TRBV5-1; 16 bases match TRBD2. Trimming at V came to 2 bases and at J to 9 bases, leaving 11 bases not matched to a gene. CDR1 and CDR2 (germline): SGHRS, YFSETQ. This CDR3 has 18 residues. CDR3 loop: CASSFAAGTSGRAVEQFF. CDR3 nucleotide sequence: TGCGCCAGCAGCTTCGCAGCCGGGACTAGCGGGAGGGCCGTTGAGCAGTTCTTC. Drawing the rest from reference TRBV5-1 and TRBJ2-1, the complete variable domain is KAGVTQTPRYLIKTRGQQVTLSCSPISGHRSVSWYQQTPGQGLQFLFEYFSETQRNKGNFPGRFSGRQFSNSRSEMNVSTLELGDSALYLCASSFAAGTSGRAVEQFFGPGTRLTVL.